The next 23 T cell receptor beta chains were all read from a single sample in a study of blood T cell repertoires in COVID-19. Profiled with immunoSEQ multiplex PCR; TCRdb holds only in-frame clones, not every one. The sample records over 200,000 clones, roughly 85% being singletons. The specimen sequenced was peripheral blood. The receptors originated from a woman aged 70-85 years with active or convalescent COVID-19.

This chain links TRBV5-1 with TRBJ2-3; maybe TRBD1 (5 bases). This CDR3 comprises 15 residues. V was trimmed by 7 bases and J by 0 bases, leaving 15 bases between them. CDR1 is SGHRS and CDR2 is YFSETQ in the germline V gene. As DNA, the CDR3 is TGCGCCAGCGGCCAGGGATATACTAGCACAGATACGCAGTATTTT. Its protein product is CASGQGYTSTDTQYF.

The V gene is TRBV7-9, the J gene TRBJ2-5, with 7 bases fitting TRBD1. The V segment lost 8 bases and the J segment 4 bases; nucleotides outside the gene matches: 7. The CDR3 is 13 amino acids. Germline values: CDR1 SEHNR, CDR2 FQNEAQ (reference sequence). The CDR3 bases are TGTGCCAGCGTTGAGGGGGCAGGAGAGACCCAGTACTTC. This sequence encodes CASVEGAGETQYF.

The chain recombines TRBV18 with TRBJ2-2; D perhaps matches TRBD1 (6 bases). The CDR3 totals 15 residues. V lost 4 bases, J lost 5 bases, and 14 bases lay in between. The germline V gene has CDR1 KGHSH and CDR2 LQKENI. CDR3 in amino acids: CASSQGDARTGELFF. DNA of the CDR3: TGTGCCAGCTCACAGGGGGACGCCCGGACCGGGGAGCTGTTTTTT.

The chain joins TRBV5-4 to TRBJ1-2; possibly TRBD1 for D (6 bases). The CDR3 extends over 13 amino acids. Trimming took 3 bases from V and 6 from J, leaving 12 bases between them. Germline V gene sequence: CDR1 SGHNT, CDR2 YYREEE (reference sequence). The CDR3 sequence: CASSSQGWHGYTF. As DNA, the CDR3 is TGTGCCAGCAGCTCCCAGGGGTGGCATGGCTACACCTTC.

The chain joins TRBV4-2 to TRBJ2-1; 8 nucleotides match TRBD2. Trimming took 2 bases from V and 2 from J; bases not matched to a gene: 5. The germline gives CDR1 LGHNA, CDR2 YNFKEQ. This CDR3 has 16 residues. The CDR3 coding sequence is TGTGCCAGCAGCCAAATTCATAGCGGGGCCTACAATGAGCAGTTCTTC. Amino acids: CASSQIHSGAYNEQFF.

The sample holds a few counts of this clone. The chain combines TRBV4-1 with TRBJ1-2; D is ambiguous. The length of the CDR3 is 15 residues. The germline gives CDR1 MGHRA, CDR2 YSYEKL. V was cut by 0 bases and J by 7 bases, with 15 bases left in between. The CDR3 spells CASSQDEGFLAGYTF. The CDR3 DNA reads TGCGCCAGCAGCCAAGATGAGGGTTTCCTGGCTGGCTACACCTTC.

V gene TRBV5-1 combines with J gene TRBJ2-3; D not certain. CDR3 length: 14 amino acids. CDR1 and CDR2 from the germline V gene are SGHRS and YFSETQ. The V end lost 0 bases, the J end lost 5 bases, and 10 bases lay between the germline ends. The CDR3 is CASSLAPPGDTQYF. In DNA form, the CDR3 reads TGCGCCAGCAGCTTGGCACCCCCCGGAGATACGCAGTATTTT.

This chain uses TRBV7-9 with TRBJ1-1; D not certain. Germline CDR1 is SEHNR and CDR2 is FQNEAQ (reference sequence). Trimming cost V 4 bases and J 0 bases, with 12 bases left between them. CDR3 length equals 15 residues. In DNA form, the CDR3 reads TGTGCCAGCAGCTGGAATGACGAGGTGAACACTGAAGCTTTCTTT. It is translated as CASSWNDEVNTEAFF. Based on the CDR3 plus reference TRBV7-9 and TRBJ1-1, the full variable domain is DTGVSQNPRHKITKRGQNVTFRCDPISEHNRLYWYRQTLGQGPEFLTYFQNEAQLEKSRLLSDRFSAERPKGSFSTLEIQRTEQGDSAMYLCASSWNDEVNTEAFFGQGTRLTVV.

V usage is TRBV4-3 and J usage is TRBJ1-5; D is possibly TRBD1 (5 bases). Deletions cut 3 bases from V and 3 bases from J, with 6 bases between. This CDR3 spans 13 amino acids. Looked up from germline, CDR1 is LGHNA and CDR2 is YSLEER. As DNA, the CDR3 is TGCGCCAGCAGCCAGGACAACAATCAGCCCCAGCATTTT. Translating it yields CASSQDNNQPQHF.

V is TRBV14 and J is TRBJ2-3; D unclear. The CDR3 has 14 residues. The V end was cut by 10 bases, the J end by 1 base, with 15 bases between. Germline V gene data show CDR1 as SGHDN and CDR2 as FVKESK. CDR3 DNA: TGTGCCACCTCGAGGCAGAGCCGCACAGATACGCAGTATTTT. This translates into CATSRQSRTDTQYF.

V is TRBV18 and J is TRBJ1-5, with D unclear. CDR1 and CDR2 (germline): KGHSH, LQKENI. Trimming took 3 bases from V and 4 from J, leaving 10 bases between them. The CDR3 consists of 14 residues. The CDR3 DNA sequence: TGTGCCAGCTCACCGGCTCAGGTAAATCAGCCCCAGCATTTT. This translates into CASSPAQVNQPQHF.

The chain joins TRBV29-1 to TRBJ1-4; D unresolved. The CDR3 sequence is 12 residues long. Trimming cost V 4 bases and J 5 bases, with 8 bases left between them. The germline V gene has CDR1 SQVTM and CDR2 ANQGSEA. The DNA for the CDR3 is TGCAGCGTTGTGGGAGGGAATGAAAAACTGTTTTTT. Its protein product is CSVVGGNEKLFF.

CDR3 protein: CASSQMGLGSYEQYF. The CDR3 nucleotides read TGTGCCAGCAGCCAAATGGGGCTAGGCTCCTACGAGCAGTACTTC. The chain has TRBV3-1 (or the pseudogene TRBV3-2) and TRBJ2-7, with D perhaps matching TRBD1 (5 bases). The CDR3 totals 15 residues. Deletions cut 2 bases from V and 0 bases from J, with 11 bases between. Germline CDR1 is LGHDT and CDR2 is YNNKEL (reference sequence).

The chain recombines TRBV6-5 with TRBJ1-2, with 8 bases aligning to TRBD1. Losses at the gene ends were 0 bases for V and 2 bases for J; bases not matched to a gene: 2. Germline V CDR1 and CDR2: MNHEY, SVGAGI. This CDR3 has 15 amino acids. The CDR3 DNA reads TGTGCCAGCAGTTACTCGCGGACAGGGAACTATGGCTACACCTTC. Encoded protein: CASSYSRTGNYGYTF.

This chain joins TRBV5-1 and TRBJ1-2; TRBD1 is a possible D gene (5 bases). Germline-derived CDR1 and CDR2 are SGHRS and YFSETQ. V lost 0 bases and J lost 4, with 13 bases in between. The CDR3 sequence is 15 residues long. CDR3 nucleotide sequence: TGCGCCAGCAGCTTGGTTCAGGGTGGCGCCTATGGCTACACCTTC. Protein product: CASSLVQGGAYGYTF.

This CDR3 is CAWSVAGLEKLFF. DNA of the CDR3: TGTGCCTGGAGTGTCGCAGGACTCGAAAAACTGTTTTTT. V usage is TRBV30 and J usage is TRBJ1-4; no clear D gene. V dropped 0 bases and J dropped 8 bases, with 10 bases sitting between them. In germline, CDR1 is GTSNPN, CDR2 SVGIG (reference sequence). The CDR3 is 13 amino acids.

The chain joins TRBV7-2 to TRBJ2-5; 10 bases agree with TRBD2. CDR3 size: 16 residues. Germline values: CDR1 SGHTA, CDR2 FQGNSA. After removal of 5 bases from V and 2 bases from J, the junction contained 8 bases not matched to a gene. Here the CDR3 DNA reads TGTGCCAGCAGCCTAAGCCCTAGCGGGGGTCAAGAGACCCAGTACTTC. This translates into CASSLSPSGGQETQYF.

The chain carries TRBV5-6 and TRBJ1-6; D is possibly TRBD1 (5 bases). Germline assignment: CDR1 SGHDT and CDR2 YYEEEE. The CDR3 totals 14 residues. The V end was cut by 4 bases, the J end by 9 bases, with 14 bases between. The CDR3 spells CASSGRESGSPLHF. CDR3 sequence (DNA): TGTGCCAGCAGCGGCAGGGAATCCGGTTCACCCCTCCACTTT.

This clone was counted at least ten times. The chain has TRBV12-3 or TRBV12-4 and TRBJ1-2; no reliable D call. The CDR3 has 12 residues. Trimming cost V 5 bases and J 4 bases, with 8 bases left between them. The CDR3 nucleotides read TGTGCCAGCAGTCTTCAGGCCTATGGCTACACCTTC. Translation: CASSLQAYGYTF.

The rearrangement uses TRBV9 and TRBJ1-2, with TRBD1 matching over 9 bases. The V gene's germline CDR1 is SGDLS and CDR2 YYNGEE. There are 15 residues in the CDR3. V trimming: 0 bases; J trimming: 8 bases; junction bases outside the gene matches: 8. The CDR3: CASSVDPGTGKGYTF. The CDR3 bases are TGTGCCAGCAGCGTAGACCCCGGGACAGGGAAGGGCTACACCTTC.

This chain connects TRBV20-1 to TRBJ2-3; tentative D call: TRBD2 (5 bases). The CDR3 contains 11 residues. Per germline, CDR1 DFQATT and CDR2 SNEGSKA (reference sequence). V lost 7 bases to trimming and J lost 2 bases, with 7 bases between them. DNA for the CDR3: TGCAGTGTACGGGACACAGATACGCAGTATTTT. Amino acid sequence: CSVRDTDTQYF.

This clone was counted a few times. The genes are TRBV2 and TRBJ2-5; TRBD2 might be the D (6 bases). The germline V gene encodes CDR1 SNHLY and CDR2 FYNNEI. Trimming left V 3 bases short and J 5 bases short, with 13 bases between. The CDR3 runs to 14 residues. DNA of the CDR3: TGTGCCAGCAGTGATTGGGGGGTACGGGAGACCCAGTACTTC. Its protein product is CASSDWGVRETQYF.

The chain has TRBV15 and TRBJ1-2, with D hard to call. Germline V gene lookup returns CDR1 LNHNV and CDR2 YYDKDF (reference sequence). Trimming removed 8 bases at V and 12 bases at J, with 19 bases between. The CDR3 runs to 12 residues. The CDR3 protein is CATELRERRDTF. CDR3 DNA: TGTGCCACCGAACTACGTGAAAGGAGGGACACCTTC.